Following are 4 T cell receptor beta chains from one sample sequenced in a study of T cell responses to AZD1222 COVID-19 vaccine. Profiled with immunoSEQ multiplex PCR; TCRdb holds only in-frame clones, not every one. The table has more than 100,000 clones, 92% seen once. The specimen was peripheral blood, collected on day 0 of AZD1222 vaccination. The receptor set was obtained from an adult in good health.

As for this clone: The same CDR3 can be traced to other DNA sequences in this sample. V gene TRBV9 combines with J gene TRBJ2-1; 9 bases are shared with TRBD2. CDR1 SGDLS and CDR2 YYNGEE come from the germline V gene. After removal of 0 bases from V and 3 bases from J, the junction contained 1 base not matched to a gene. The length of the CDR3 is 15 residues. CDR3 sequence: CASSVGSGSYNEQFF. As DNA, the CDR3 is TGTGCCAGCAGCGTAGGTAGCGGGAGCTACAATGAGCAGTTCTTC.

This chain connects TRBV30 to TRBJ1-2; D remains unclear. The CDR3 spans 22 residues. Trimming left V 3 bases short and J 3 bases short, with 38 bases between. Looked up from germline, CDR1 is GTSNPN and CDR2 is SVGIG (reference sequence). Written as DNA, the CDR3 is TGTGCCTGGAGGGTAGGGTTCGTTCAAGGGAGCCGTGTGAGAGCGGGGTACTATGGCTACACCTTC. Its protein is CAWRVGFVQGSRVRAGYYGYTF.

The J gene is TRBJ1-1, the V gene TRBV29-1, with D tentatively TRBD1 (5 bases). Per the germline V gene, CDR1 is SQVTM and CDR2 is ANQGSEA. The CDR3 extends over 13 amino acids. V lost 3 bases and J lost 2, with 10 bases in between. CDR3 region: CSVDEGVNTEAFF. The CDR3, as DNA: TGCAGCGTTGACGAAGGGGTAAACACTGAAGCTTTCTTT.

This clone was detected a few times. V gene TRBV7-8 combines with J gene TRBJ2-2, with D perhaps TRBD1 (5 bases). The length of the CDR3 is 16 residues. Germline CDR1 and CDR2: SGHVS and FQNEAQ. Trimming pared 5 bases from V and 2 bases from J, leaving 15 bases between. The CDR3 loop reads CASSRDSPLNTGELFF. CDR3 nucleotide sequence: TGTGCCAGCAGCCGCGACAGTCCCCTCAACACCGGGGAGCTGTTTTTT.